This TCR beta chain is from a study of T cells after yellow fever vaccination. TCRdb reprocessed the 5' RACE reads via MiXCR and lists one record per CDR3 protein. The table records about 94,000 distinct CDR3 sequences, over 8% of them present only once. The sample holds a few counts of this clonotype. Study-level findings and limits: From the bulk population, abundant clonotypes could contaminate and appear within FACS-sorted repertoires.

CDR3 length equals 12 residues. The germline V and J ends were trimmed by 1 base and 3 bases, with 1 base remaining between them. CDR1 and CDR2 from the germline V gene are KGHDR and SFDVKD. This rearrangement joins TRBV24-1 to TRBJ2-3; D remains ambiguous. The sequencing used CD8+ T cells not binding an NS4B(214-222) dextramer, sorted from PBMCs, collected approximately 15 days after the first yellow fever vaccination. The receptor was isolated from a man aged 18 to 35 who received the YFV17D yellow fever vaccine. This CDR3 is CATSDFTDTQYF. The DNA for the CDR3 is TGTGCCACCAGTGATTTTACAGATACGCAGTATTTT.